This passage covers 21 T cell receptor beta chains from one sample sequenced in a study of cytomegalovirus exposure and HLA in healthy donors. Using immunoSEQ multiplex PCR, the repertoire was profiled, and TCRdb retains in-frame clones only, with some absent. The table has approximately 190,000 clones, 80% to 90% seen once. Sequenced input: PBMCs. The origin of the receptors is a woman in her twenties or thirties in good health and CMV-seropositive.

The chain combines TRBV29-1 with TRBJ1-1; perhaps TRBD1 as D (6 bases). This CDR3 is 13 amino acids long. Germline-derived CDR1 and CDR2 are SQVTM and ANQGSEA. Trimming stripped 4 bases from V and 5 bases from J, with 14 bases between. CDR3 protein: CSVVGRGRTEAFF. As DNA, the CDR3 is TGCAGCGTTGTAGGCAGGGGTCGAACTGAAGCTTTCTTT.

The chain links TRBV4-1 to TRBJ1-1; the D gene is possibly TRBD1 (5 bases). This CDR3 spans 14 amino acids. Germline CDR1 is MGHRA and CDR2 is YSYEKL. V lost 2 bases and J lost 3, with 10 bases in between. In DNA, the CDR3 is TGCGCCAGCAGCCAATCGGGGGGTGACACTGAAGCTTTCTTT. Protein sequence: CASSQSGGDTEAFF.

This chain connects TRBV5-4 to TRBJ2-5, with 11 bases lining up with TRBD2. V was clipped by 2 bases and J by 1 base; unmatched bases: 1. Germline V gene lookup returns CDR1 SGHNT and CDR2 YYREEE (reference sequence). The CDR3 spans 15 residues. This CDR3 is CASSFGLAGQETQYF. The CDR3 DNA reads TGTGCCAGCAGCTTTGGACTAGCGGGCCAAGAGACCCAGTACTTC.

This clone was seen once. The gene calls are TRBV19 and TRBJ2-2; D gene ambiguous. V was cut by 5 bases and J by 0 bases, with 10 bases left in between. Germline CDR1 and CDR2: LNHDA and SQIVND (reference sequence). CDR3 length: 15 residues. Here the CDR3 DNA reads TGTGCCAGTAGTGTCTCTTCCGCGAACACCGGGGAGCTGTTTTTT. Translated, it gives CASSVSSANTGELFF.

The chain carries TRBV6-5 and TRBJ1-1, with 7 bases aligning to TRBD1. Trimming took 6 bases from V and 8 from J; bases not matched to a gene: 9. Germline V gene sequence: CDR1 MNHEY, CDR2 SVGAGI. This CDR3 comprises 13 residues. Here the CDR3 reads CASRDEGAREAFF. The CDR3, as DNA: TGTGCCAGCAGAGACGAGGGGGCGAGGGAAGCTTTCTTT.

The chain combines TRBV7-9 with TRBJ1-1, with 9 bases lining up with TRBD1. This CDR3 has 14 residues. The V gene end was trimmed by 5 bases and the J gene end by 5 bases; junction bases not matched to a gene: 6. Germline V gene sequence: CDR1 SEHNR, CDR2 FQNEAQ (reference sequence). The CDR3 reads CASSPATGGTEAFF. CDR3 DNA: TGTGCCAGCAGCCCCGCGACAGGGGGAACTGAAGCTTTCTTT.

In this sample, this clone turned up many times. One junction end disagrees with the germline gene, perhaps due to a read error. The chain links TRBV7-7 to TRBJ2-1, with a tentative D call TRBD1 (6 bases). This CDR3 contains 12 residues. Per the germline V gene, CDR1 is SSHAT and CDR2 is FNYEAQ (reference sequence). The CDR3 region is CASSFLGGEQFF. The CDR3 DNA follows: TGTGCTAGCAGCTTTTTAGGGGGTGAGCAGTTCTTC.

This clone was counted only a few times. This chain's CDR3 is CASSELWTPEAFF. CDR3 bases: TGTGCCAGCAGTGAACTGTGGACTCCTGAAGCTTTCTTT. The chain links TRBV25-1 to TRBJ1-1; no reliable D call. Germline-derived CDR1 and CDR2 are MGHDK and SYGVNS. V was shortened by 2 bases and J by 6 bases, with 10 bases between the two germline ends. The CDR3 consists of 13 residues. Variable domain in full (rest from reference TRBV25-1 and TRBJ1-1): EADIYQTPRYLVIGTGKKITLECSQTMGHDKMYWYQQDPGMELHLIHYSYGVNSTEKGDLSSESTVSRIRTEHFPLTLESARPSHTSQYLCASSELWTPEAFFGQGTRLTVV.

The gene calls are TRBV5-6 and TRBJ2-7, with 8 bases lining up with TRBD2. With 2 bases clipped from V and 2 bases from J, the junction kept 3 bases outside the gene matches. The CDR3 has 14 residues. Germline values: CDR1 SGHDT, CDR2 YYEEEE. DNA for the CDR3: TGTGCCAGCAGCTTCGGACTAGCCCCCTACGAGCAGTACTTC. Encoded protein: CASSFGLAPYEQYF.

The chain joins TRBV28 to TRBJ1-5; 7 bases agree with TRBD1. Unmatched junction bases numbered 8, after V lost 5 bases and J lost 7 bases. Germline loops: CDR1 MDHEN, CDR2 SYDVKM. This CDR3 spans 14 amino acids. In DNA form, the CDR3 reads TGTGCCAGCAGTCCGGTAGGGGGCGGCCAGCCCCAGCATTTT. Encoded protein: CASSPVGGGQPQHF.

V usage is TRBV6-6 and J usage is TRBJ2-1, with 12 bases lining up with TRBD2. The CDR3 spans 13 residues. CDR1 and CDR2 (germline): MNHNY, SVGAGI (reference sequence). The ends lost 7 bases at V and 8 bases at J; junction bases unmatched: 3. In DNA, the CDR3 is TGTGCCAGCACCCGACTAGCGGGAGATGAGCAGTTCTTC. This codes for CASTRLAGDEQFF.

This sequence joins TRBV29-1 and TRBJ2-1; 9 bases fit TRBD1. V lost 4 bases, J lost 6 bases, and 10 bases stayed unmatched. Germline CDR1 is SQVTM and CDR2 is ANQGSEA. The CDR3 contains 15 residues. The DNA for the CDR3 is TGCAGCGTTGTAGGGGGTTGGACAGGGGTCAATGAGCAGTTCTTC. Its protein is CSVVGGWTGVNEQFF.

This clone was detected only a few times. Additional DNA sequences in this sample encode the identical CDR3. The chain links TRBV2 to TRBJ2-2; 7 bases map to TRBD1. V dropped 6 bases and J dropped 1; count of bases not matched to a gene: 2. Per germline, CDR1 SNHLY and CDR2 FYNNEI. This CDR3 contains 14 residues. CDR3 region: CASSRQGNTGELFF. The DNA for the CDR3 is TGTGCCAGCAGCCGACAGGGGAACACCGGGGAGCTGTTTTTT.

The rearrangement joins TRBV5-1 to TRBJ2-3; D remains unclear. The CDR3 is made up of 12 amino acids. With 4 bases removed from V and 10 bases from J, the gap between germline ends came to 13 bases. Germline V gives CDR1 SGHRS, CDR2 YFSETQ. CDR3 nucleotides: TGCGCCAGCAGCGAGAGTAGTCGCGCGCAGTATTTT. It yields the protein CASSESSRAQYF.

The rearrangement links TRBV6-5 to TRBJ1-1, with D perhaps matching TRBD1 (5 bases). The CDR3 spans 12 residues. CDR1 is MNHEY and CDR2 is SVGAGI in the germline V gene. With 4 bases removed from V and 6 bases from J, the gap between germline ends came to 9 bases. The CDR3 region is CASSWGGAEAFF. The CDR3 DNA reads TGTGCCAGCAGTTGGGGGGGAGCTGAAGCTTTCTTT.

Written as DNA, the CDR3 is TGTGCCAGCAGAGAGCTAGCGGGAGGCTACGAGCAGTACTTC. It translates to CASRELAGGYEQYF. This sequence joins TRBV6-1 and TRBJ2-7; 11 bases line up with TRBD2. The CDR3 extends over 14 amino acids. CDR1 is MNHNS, CDR2 SASEGT, per germline. Trimming removed 6 bases from V and 3 bases from J; junction bases left unmatched: 4.

This clone occurred once. This chain joins TRBV4-2 and TRBJ2-1; a weak D match, TRBD1 (6 bases). V lost 1 base to trimming and J lost 5 bases, with 9 bases between them. The CDR3 loop spans 14 amino acids. CDR1 LGHNA and CDR2 YNFKEQ come from the germline V gene. The CDR3 bases are TGTGCCAGCAGCCAAGGACAGGCTGACAATGAGCAGTTCTTC. Protein: CASSQGQADNEQFF.

The chain recombines TRBV18 with TRBJ1-4, with D perhaps matching TRBD1 (5 bases). V gave up 2 bases and J gave up 8 bases, with 12 bases separating them. The CDR3 runs to 14 residues. Germline CDR1 is KGHSH and CDR2 is LQKENI. The CDR3, as DNA: TGTGCCAGCTCACCAGGGCAGGGCCACGAAAAACTGTTTTTT. It is translated as CASSPGQGHEKLFF.

This chain joins TRBV5-4 and TRBJ1-4; the match to TRBD1 covers 7 bases. The CDR3 extends over 15 amino acids. V shed 4 bases, J shed 3 bases, and the junction held 6 bases outside the gene matches. Germline V gives CDR1 SGHNT, CDR2 YYREEE (reference sequence). CDR3 protein: CASSPIDRANEKLFF. The CDR3 DNA reads TGTGCCAGCAGCCCGATCGACAGGGCTAATGAAAAACTGTTTTTT. Complete variable domain (other parts from reference TRBV5-4 and TRBJ1-4): ETGVTQSPTHLIKTRGQQVTLRCSSQSGHNTVSWYQQALGQGPQFIFQYYREEENGRGNFPPRFSGLQFPNYSSELNVNALELDDSALYLCASSPIDRANEKLFFGSGTQLSVL.

Concerning this clone: This sample also contains other DNA sequences that code for the same CDR3. This rearrangement joins TRBV28 to TRBJ2-7; 10 bases line up with TRBD1. V was clipped by 4 bases and J by 3 bases; unmatched bases: 3. Per germline, CDR1 MDHEN and CDR2 SYDVKM. The CDR3 extends over 14 amino acids. The CDR3 region has the DNA TGTGCCAGCAGTTCCGGGACAGGGGTCTACGAGCAGTACTTC. It codes for CASSSGTGVYEQYF.

This clone was seen a handful of times. This chain uses TRBV27 with TRBJ1-5; 7 positions match TRBD1. V shed 6 bases and J 1 base; nucleotides not matched to a gene: 6. CDR3 length equals 15 residues. The germline V gene has CDR1 MNHEY and CDR2 SMNVEV (reference sequence). The CDR3 coding sequence is TGTGCCAGCAGCCCTCGACAGGGCAGCAATCAGCCCCAGCATTTT. Translation gives CASSPRQGSNQPQHF.